The rows below give T cell receptor beta chains drawn from one sample of a study of response to subunit inactivated influenza vaccine. One entry per CDR3 protein results from TCRdb running MiXCR on the RT-PCR reads. Of around 850,000 distinct CDR3 sequences listed, roughly 18% are singletons. Specimen: PBMCs from blood, collected about 5 days after vaccination. All receptors derive from a middle-aged man who received an inactivated influenza vaccine. Both conserved end residues are part of each CDR3. D genes are given only for firm matches. Clone size is stated in some rows and not others, as once, few, many or a class when expanded.

J,size,D,V,CDR3,DNA
TRBJ2-3,NA,NA,TRBV20-1,CSASGAGNTDTQYF,TGCAGTGCTAGTGGGGCGGGAAACACAGATACGCAGTATTTT
TRBJ2-3,NA,TRBD2,TRBV20-1,CSATGTSGPDTQYF,TGCAGTGCTACCGGGACTAGCGGCCCAGATACGCAGTATTTT
TRBJ2-1,NA,NA,TRBV20-1,CSARPKPVISYNEQFF,TGCAGTGCTAGACCGAAACCAGTGATCTCCTACAATGAGCAGTTCTTC
TRBJ2-3,NA,NA,TRBV7-9,CASLRPASTDTQYF,TGTGCCAGCCTCCGACCCGCCAGCACAGATACGCAGTATTTT
TRBJ2-7,once,TRBD2,TRBV3-1,CASSPGLGNSEQYF,TGTGCCAGCAGCCCAGGACTAGGGAACAGCGAGCAGTACTTC
TRBJ1-1,few,NA,TRBV20-1,CSARAEGVNTEAFF,TGCAGTGCTAGAGCCGAGGGGGTCAACACTGAAGCTTTCTTT
TRBJ1-5,NA,NA,TRBV20-1,CSATRGVGRAHQPQHF,TGCAGTGCCACCCGTGGAGTGGGCAGGGCCCATCAGCCCCAGCATTTT
TRBJ2-7,few,TRBD1,TRBV10-3,CAIAGQGPYEQYF,TGTGCCATCGCCGGACAGGGACCCTACGAGCAGTACTTC
TRBJ2-5,few,TRBD1,TRBV11-2,CASSLFGQGRGETQYF,TGTGCCAGCAGCTTATTCGGACAGGGTCGAGGAGAGACCCAGTACTTC
TRBJ1-4,many,NA,TRBV2,CATRGGGEKLFF,TGTGCCACCCGGGGAGGAGGAGAAAAACTGTTTTTT
TRBJ2-3,many,TRBD2,TRBV20-1,CSARGTSGDTDTQYF,TGCAGTGCTAGAGGGACTAGCGGGGACACAGATACGCAGTATTTT
TRBJ1-2,few,NA,TRBV18,CASSPGSDYGYTF,TGTGCCAGCTCACCAGGATCAGACTATGGCTACACCTTC
TRBJ2-3,many,TRBD1,TRBV29-1,CSGRTGGDTQYF,TGCAGCGGACGAACAGGGGGTGACACGCAGTATTTT
TRBJ1-5,few,NA,TRBV5-4,CASSLGGNIGQPQHF,TGTGCCAGCAGCTTGGGAGGTAATATTGGACAGCCCCAGCATTTT
TRBJ1-5,few,TRBD1,TRBV2,CASLSEGADQPQHF,TGTGCCAGCCTGTCTGAGGGGGCGGATCAGCCCCAGCATTTT
TRBJ2-1,few,NA,TRBV11-1,CASSLALAGQYSYNEQFF,TGTGCCAGCAGCTTAGCATTGGCGGGGCAGTACTCCTACAATGAGCAGTTCTTC
TRBJ2-1,NA,TRBD1,TRBV4-2,CASSPNRDRLALATFEQFF,TGTGCCAGCAGCCCAAACCGGGACAGGCTAGCGTTGGCTACATTTGAGCAGTTCTTC
TRBJ2-7,many,NA,TRBV5-1,CASSLARDTVTYEQYF,TGCGCCAGCAGCTTGGCCAGGGACACAGTAACCTACGAGCAGTACTTC
TRBJ1-6,NA,TRBD1,TRBV20-1,CSAQTGGSSPLHF,TGCAGTGCTCAGACAGGGGGTAGCTCACCCCTCCACTTT
TRBJ2-3,NA,NA,TRBV20-1,CSATRPQGDTQYF,TGCAGTGCTACCCGCCCCCAGGGGGATACGCAGTATTTT
TRBJ1-1,few,NA,TRBV30,CAWSPQGTEAFF,TGTGCCTGGAGTCCACAGGGCACTGAAGCTTTCTTT
TRBJ1-1,NA,NA,TRBV18,CASSPRHSNTEAFF,TGTGCCAGCTCACCACGCCATTCGAACACTGAAGCTTTCTTT
TRBJ2-3,NA,TRBD1,TRBV4-3,CASSLRGMRVDTQYF,TGCGCCAGCAGCCTCAGGGGGATGAGGGTAGATACGCAGTATTTT
TRBJ2-1,NA,TRBD1,TRBV2,CASNGEGTGNYNEQFF,TGTGCCAGCAATGGGGAGGGGACAGGGAACTACAATGAGCAGTTCTTC
TRBJ2-1,NA,TRBD1,TRBV6-2/TRBV6-3,CASSYSLGQGAYNEQFF,TGTGCCAGCAGTTACTCGTTAGGGCAGGGGGCTTACAATGAGCAGTTCTTC
TRBJ1-5,few,NA,TRBV5-1,CASSYDGDQPQHF,TGCGCCAGCAGTTATGACGGGGATCAGCCCCAGCATTTT
TRBJ2-6,NA,NA,TRBV5-1,CASSMTVSGANVLTF,TGCGCCAGCAGCATGACAGTCTCTGGGGCCAACGTCCTGACTTTC
TRBJ2-7,NA,TRBD1,TRBV12-3/TRBV12-4,CASSETGGGYEQYF,TGTGCCAGCAGTGAGACAGGGGGCGGGTACGAGCAGTACTTC
TRBJ1-2,few,NA,TRBV6-1,CASSNPSSANYGYTF,TGTGCCAGCAGCAACCCTAGCTCTGCTAACTATGGCTACACCTTC
TRBJ2-7,NA,TRBD1,TRBV18,CASSPDRASYEQYF,TGTGCCAGCTCACCAGACAGGGCCTCCTACGAGCAGTACTTC
TRBJ2-7,NA,TRBD1,TRBV29-1,CSVEKAGGYEQYF,TGCAGCGTTGAAAAGGCAGGGGGCTACGAGCAGTACTTC
TRBJ2-7,many,TRBD2,TRBV7-2,CASSLSSGIYEQYF,TGTGCCAGCAGCTTATCTAGCGGGATCTACGAGCAGTACTTC
TRBJ2-2,NA,TRBD2,TRBV20-1,CSASGTSGPAGELFF,TGCAGTGCAAGCGGGACTAGCGGTCCCGCCGGGGAGCTGTTTTTT
TRBJ2-7,few,NA,TRBV7-9,CASEGTFSYEQYF,TGTGCCAGCGAGGGGACGTTTTCCTACGAGCAGTACTTC
TRBJ2-3,few,NA,TRBV7-2,CASSPGTRSTDTQYF,TGTGCCAGCAGCCCGGGGACAAGAAGCACAGATACGCAGTATTTT
TRBJ1-1,many,TRBD1,TRBV7-2,CASSFRRGTGNTEAFF,TGTGCCAGCAGCTTCAGACGAGGGACAGGCAACACTGAAGCTTTCTTT
TRBJ2-3,few,NA,TRBV28,CASSSLDSTDTQYF,TGTGCCAGCAGTTCCTTGGACAGCACAGATACGCAGTATTTT
TRBJ2-3,NA,NA,TRBV5-1,CASSLVSRTDTQYF,TGCGCCAGCAGCTTGGTTTCCCGCACAGATACGCAGTATTTT
TRBJ1-5,NA,NA,TRBV5-1,CASAKETGADQPQHF,TGCGCCAGCGCAAAGGAGACAGGTGCGGATCAGCCCCAGCATTTT
TRBJ2-6,few,NA,TRBV5-1,CASSSTGGQSSGANVLTF,TGCGCCAGCAGCTCTACGGGGGGCCAGAGCTCTGGGGCCAACGTCCTGACTTTC
TRBJ2-3,NA,NA,TRBV7-2,CASSPLGGPDTQYF,TGTGCCAGCAGCCCCTTGGGTGGCCCAGATACGCAGTATTTT
TRBJ1-6,NA,TRBD1,TRBV5-6,CASSYTGTAPSPLHF,TGTGCCAGCAGCTACACCGGGACAGCTCCTTCACCCCTCCACTTT
TRBJ1-5,NA,TRBD1,TRBV6-5,CASSYTDRVSQPQHF,TGTGCCAGCAGTTACACAGACAGGGTTTCTCAGCCCCAGCATTTT
TRBJ2-1,few,NA,TRBV20-1,CSARSPTGSSYNEQFF,TGCAGTGCTAGATCCCCGACAGGCAGCTCCTACAATGAGCAGTTCTTC
TRBJ2-1,few,TRBD2,TRBV29-1,CSVHQRGSWFF,TGCAGCGTTCACCAGCGGGGTTCGTGGTTCTTC
TRBJ2-3,NA,TRBD2,TRBV2,CASSGRTRDITDTQYF,TGTGCCAGCAGTGGAAGGACTAGAGATATCACAGATACGCAGTATTTT
TRBJ2-7,NA,NA,TRBV6-5,CASSYGRGDVYEQYF,TGTGCCAGCAGTTACGGAAGGGGCGATGTGTACGAGCAGTACTTC
TRBJ1-2,few,NA,TRBV6-6,CASSPDLSYGYTF,TGTGCCAGCAGCCCAGACCTTTCCTATGGCTACACCTTC
TRBJ2-3,many,TRBD2,TRBV20-1,CSASKTSGRADTQYF,TGCAGTGCTAGTAAGACTAGCGGGAGGGCAGATACGCAGTATTTT
TRBJ2-1,few,TRBD1,TRBV11-2,CASSLVRGQGYNEQFF,TGTGCCAGCAGCTTAGTCCGGGGACAGGGCTACAATGAGCAGTTCTTC
TRBJ2-5,few,NA,TRBV5-6,CASSLGSGGETQYF,TGTGCCAGCAGCTTGGGGTCTGGGGGGGAGACCCAGTACTTC